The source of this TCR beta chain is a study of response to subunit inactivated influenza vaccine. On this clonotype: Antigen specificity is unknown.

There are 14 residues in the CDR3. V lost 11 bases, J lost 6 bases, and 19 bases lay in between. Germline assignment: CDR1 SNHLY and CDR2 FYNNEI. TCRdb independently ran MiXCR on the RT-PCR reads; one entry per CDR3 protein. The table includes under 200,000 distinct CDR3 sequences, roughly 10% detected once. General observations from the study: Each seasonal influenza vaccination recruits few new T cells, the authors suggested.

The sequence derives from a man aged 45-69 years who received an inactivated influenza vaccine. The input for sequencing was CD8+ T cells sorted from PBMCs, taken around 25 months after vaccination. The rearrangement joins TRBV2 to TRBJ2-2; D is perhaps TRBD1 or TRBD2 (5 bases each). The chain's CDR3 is CARVDGTASGELFF. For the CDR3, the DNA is TGTGCCCGCGTAGATGGGACCGCCTCCGGGGAGCTGTTTTTT.